This T cell receptor (beta chain) was observed in a study of cytomegalovirus exposure and HLA in healthy donors. Amplification used 60 Vbeta primers and 13 Jbeta primers. The table came from immunoSEQ multiplex PCR; TCRdb's copy has only in-frame clones and leaves some out. Of 110,000 or so clones listed, 80% to 85% are singletons. Study-level points and caveats: Researchers reported in a later analysis that a missense DCLRE1C variant was tied to TCR beta V- and J-gene trimming. Roughly uniform depth of sequencing across donors was assumed in presence/absence analyses. TCR beta V segments were, for the most part, productive about 87% or about 30% of the time in an earlier analysis.

Turning to this clone: What it recognizes is unknown.

V gave up 2 bases and J gave up 4 bases; unmatched junction bases: 5. The CDR3 has 16 residues. Germline V gene lookup returns CDR1 SNHLY and CDR2 FYNNEI. The sequence was collected from a man aged 30 to 39 in good health and CMV-seropositive. Sequenced material: PBMCs. The chain links TRBV2 to TRBJ1-4; 9 nucleotides match TRBD1. The CDR3 is CASSEYRTGDNEKLFF. The CDR3 nucleotides are TGTGCCAGCAGTGAATACAGGACAGGGGATAATGAAAAACTGTTTTTT.